These 29 T cell receptor beta chains were all obtained from the same sample, sequenced in a study of CD8+ T cells in alopecia areata. It was cDNA, reverse transcribed from extracted RNA, that served as the sequencing template. Data came from immunoSEQ multiplex PCR; TCRdb stores just in-frame clones and leaves some out. Of under 350,000 clones listed, over 45% are singletons. The sample's treatment: oral pan-JAK inhibitor, 5-10 mg twice daily. Sequenced material: CD4+ T cells sorted from blood, taken at week 24, from a patient treated with tofacitinib. These receptors were taken from a human donor with alopecia areata.

The chain is built from TRBV5-4 and TRBJ2-7, with D perhaps TRBD1 (6 bases). Per germline, CDR1 SGHNT and CDR2 YYREEE (reference sequence). The CDR3 is 16 amino acids. The germline V and J ends were trimmed by 4 bases and 2 bases, with 19 bases remaining between them. The CDR3 here is CASSLKQGAPTYEQYF. CDR3 DNA: TGTGCCAGCAGCCTGAAACAGGGTGCGCCTACCTACGAGCAGTACTTC.

The J gene is TRBJ2-7, the V gene TRBV28; 10 bases align to TRBD1. The CDR3 covers 16 residues. Germline CDR1 MDHEN, CDR2 SYDVKM. Trimming cost V 2 bases and J 7 bases; bases outside gene matches: 11. CDR3 DNA: TGTGCCAGCAGTTTACGACAGGGGGCTCTCCCTTGGGAGCAGTACTTC. Protein sequence: CASSLRQGALPWEQYF.

This clone was detected a few times. The genes are TRBV9 and TRBJ1-6; D remains ambiguous. This CDR3 contains 12 residues. CDR1 is SGDLS, CDR2 YYNGEE, per germline. Deletions cut 7 bases from V and 8 bases from J, with 10 bases between. This chain's CDR3 is CASSTDYSPLHF. The CDR3 bases are TGTGCCAGCTCAACGGATTATTCACCCCTCCACTTT.

This clone has only a few counts. The V gene is TRBV29-1, the J gene TRBJ2-3; TRBD2 matches at 9 bases. This CDR3 is built from 15 residues. Germline lookup yields CDR1 SQVTM and CDR2 ANQGSEA. V shed 3 bases, J shed 0 bases, and the junction held 4 bases outside the gene matches. The CDR3 spells CSVDPTSGSTDTQYF. The DNA of the CDR3 is TGCAGCGTTGACCCGACTAGCGGTAGCACAGATACGCAGTATTTT.

The V call is TRBV2, the J call TRBJ2-5; 7 bases fit TRBD1. V lost 2 bases, J lost 5 bases, and 11 bases stayed unmatched. The CDR3 is 16 residues long. Germline CDR1 reads SNHLY; CDR2 reads FYNNEI. The CDR3 here is CASSEYGRQGIETQYF. CDR3 bases: TGTGCCAGCAGTGAATATGGGAGACAGGGTATTGAGACCCAGTACTTC.

The chain links TRBV2 to TRBJ1-2; D might be TRBD1 (6 bases). The germline V gene has CDR1 SNHLY and CDR2 FYNNEI. This CDR3 is built from 11 residues. With 9 bases removed from V and 8 bases from J, the gap between germline ends came to 13 bases. DNA for the CDR3: TGTGCCAGAGCAGGGGATGAGGGCTACACCTTC. Encoded protein: CARAGDEGYTF.

The rearrangement joins TRBV6-1 to TRBJ1-2; 9 bases match TRBD1. Germline V CDR1 and CDR2: MNHNS, SASEGT. The CDR3 contains 15 residues. The J segment lost 7 bases and the V segment lost 4 bases, leaving 10 bases of the junction unmatched. The CDR3 sequence: CASSGPGQGKPGYTF. CDR3 coding DNA: TGTGCCAGCAGTGGGCCGGGACAGGGTAAACCTGGCTACACCTTC.

The chain combines TRBV12-5 with TRBJ1-5; D might be TRBD1 (6 bases). Trimming stripped 7 bases from V and 2 bases from J, with 21 bases between. CDR1 is LGHNT, CDR2 FRNRAP, per germline. CDR3 length: 17 residues. Here the CDR3 DNA reads TGTGCTAGTGCCCCGCCCGGGGGGCGCGGGGGCAATCAGCCCCAGCATTTT. Translated: CASAPPGGRGGNQPQHF.

The table lists this clone with a few counts. The same CDR3 can be traced to other DNA sequences in this sample. The rearrangement joins TRBV7-2 to TRBJ2-7; D gene uncertain. CDR1 and CDR2 from the germline V gene are SGHTA and FQGNSA. This CDR3 region has 11 residues. The V end lost 4 bases, the J end lost 2 bases, and 3 bases lay between the germline ends. This CDR3 is CASSSAYEQYF. The CDR3 nucleotides read TGTGCCAGCAGCTCCGCCTACGAGCAGTACTTC.

The J gene is TRBJ2-1, the V gene TRBV5-1; D is ambiguous. The germline gives CDR1 SGHRS, CDR2 YFSETQ. Deletions cut 4 bases from V and 0 bases from J, with 11 bases between. There are 15 residues in the CDR3. CDR3: CASSPRSNSYNEQFF. CDR3 coding DNA: TGCGCCAGCAGCCCACGGTCCAACTCCTACAATGAGCAGTTCTTC.

This clone was seen a handful of times. The genes are TRBV4-3 and TRBJ2-5, with a weak D call TRBD2 (6 bases). The length of the CDR3 is 15 residues. The germline V and J ends were trimmed by 1 base and 3 bases, with 12 bases remaining between them. Germline-derived CDR1 and CDR2 are LGHNA and YSLEER. CDR3 loop: CASSQVRLGEETQYF. The CDR3 coding sequence is TGCGCCAGCAGCCAAGTCCGACTAGGGGAAGAGACCCAGTACTTC.

This clone was seen a few times. The rearrangement uses TRBV29-1 and TRBJ2-7; 8 nucleotides agree with TRBD2. Trimming at V came to 1 base and at J to 6 bases, leaving 5 bases not matched to a gene. The CDR3 contains 13 residues. Germline V CDR1 and CDR2: SQVTM, ANQGSEA. The CDR3 region has the DNA TGCAGCGTTGAAGGGGGGACTAGTCCCGAGCAGTACTTC. Translating it yields CSVEGGTSPEQYF.

The chain has TRBV9 and TRBJ2-1; no clear D. CDR1 is SGDLS, CDR2 YYNGEE, per germline. CDR3 length: 13 amino acids. The V and J ends lost 0 bases and 5 bases respectively, with 6 bases between them. CDR3 region: CASSVAQDNEQFF. The DNA for the CDR3 is TGTGCCAGCAGCGTAGCTCAAGACAATGAGCAGTTCTTC. Full variable domain (outside the CDR3, taken from reference TRBV9 and TRBJ2-1): DSGVTQTPKHLITATGQRVTLRCSPRSGDLSVYWYQQSLDQGLQFLIQYYNGEERAKGNILERFSAQQFPDLHSELNLSSLELGDSALYFCASSVAQDNEQFFGPGTRLTVL.

This clone was observed a handful of times. This sequence joins TRBV7-2 and TRBJ2-1; weak D call: TRBD2 (6 bases). The CDR3 spans 15 residues. From germline, CDR1 is SGHTA and CDR2 FQGNSA. V dropped 5 bases and J dropped 4 bases, with 15 bases sitting between them. CDR3 in DNA: TGTGCCAGCAGCCTCCAAGTGGGGGGTTACAATGAGCAGTTCTTC. This codes for CASSLQVGGYNEQFF. Full variable domain (outside the CDR3, taken from reference TRBV7-2 and TRBJ2-1): GAGVSQSPSNKVTEKGKDVELRCDPISGHTALYWYRQSLGQGLEFLIYFQGNSAPDKSGLPSDRFSAERTGGSVSTLTIQRTQQEDSAVYLCASSLQVGGYNEQFFGPGTRLTVL.

The rearrangement joins TRBV29-1 to TRBJ1-2; 8 nucleotides agree with TRBD1. CDR1 SQVTM and CDR2 ANQGSEA come from the germline V gene. This CDR3 is 14 amino acids long. V gave up 4 bases and J gave up 4 bases; unmatched junction bases: 8. CDR3 amino acids: CSVVRDRRGYGYTF. CDR3 DNA sequence: TGCAGCGTTGTAAGGGACAGGAGGGGCTATGGCTACACCTTC.

CDR3 nucleotides: TGCGCCAGCAGCCTGACCTGGGGACAGGGGAACACCGGGGAGCTGTTTTTT. This sequence encodes CASSLTWGQGNTGELFF. The chain is built from TRBV5-1 and TRBJ2-2, with TRBD1 matching 9 bases. Germline CDR1 is SGHRS and CDR2 is YFSETQ. The junction had 8 bases not matched to a gene; V was cut back by 4 bases and J by 1 base. CDR3 length: 17 residues.

The J gene is TRBJ1-2, the V gene TRBV29-1, with D perhaps TRBD1 (5 bases). This CDR3 is 13 amino acids long. V was trimmed by 7 bases and J by 8 bases, leaving 20 bases between them. Germline-derived CDR1 and CDR2 are SQVTM and ANQGSEA. The CDR3 DNA reads as TGCAGCGCCGCCGGGACCGATGGAGTAGGCTACACCTTC. It specifies CSAAGTDGVGYTF.

The chain links TRBV7-2 to TRBJ2-5; D is ambiguous. CDR3 size: 15 residues. V lost 1 base to trimming and J lost 1 base, with 10 bases between them. In germline, CDR1 is SGHTA, CDR2 FQGNSA. Here the CDR3 DNA reads TGTGCCAGCAGCTTAGTTAGAGGAATCCAAGAGACCCAGTACTTC. This translates into CASSLVRGIQETQYF.

Only one count was recorded for this clone. This sequence joins TRBV5-1 and TRBJ2-7; TRBD2 matches at 10 bases. This CDR3 is built from 16 residues. CDR1 and CDR2 from the germline V gene are SGHRS and YFSETQ. Trimming took 0 bases from V and 0 from J; bases not matched to a gene: 3. The CDR3 is CASSLVAGGSSYEQYF. CDR3 bases: TGCGCCAGCAGCTTGGTAGCGGGGGGCTCCTCCTACGAGCAGTACTTC.

There are a few counts of this clone. CDR3 loop: CASIRTGGSDQGYTF. The CDR3 DNA reads as TGTGCCAGCATCAGGACAGGGGGCTCGGATCAGGGCTACACCTTC. The gene calls are TRBV7-2 and TRBJ1-2; TRBD1 agrees at 11 bases. Germline V CDR1 and CDR2: SGHTA, FQGNSA. This CDR3 region has 15 residues. V shed 7 bases and J 8 bases; nucleotides not matched to a gene: 12.

This clone was recorded a few times. This chain connects TRBV25-1 to TRBJ1-6, with a possible D match to TRBD1 (5 bases). Per germline, CDR1 MGHDK and CDR2 SYGVNS. Trimming took off 4 bases at V and 8 bases at J, with 12 bases between the two ends. The CDR3 has 14 amino acids. CDR3 in DNA: TGTGCCAGCAGTGTAACAGGTTACTATTCACCCCTCCACTTT. Translated: CASSVTGYYSPLHF.

The chain couples TRBV10-3 to TRBJ2-1, with D perhaps matching TRBD2 (6 bases). There are 18 residues in the CDR3. The germline V gene has CDR1 ENHRY and CDR2 SYGVKD. The V and J ends lost 3 bases and 0 bases respectively, with 18 bases between them. CDR3 in amino acids: CAISDEAGSRSSYNEQFF. CDR3 in DNA: TGTGCCATCAGTGATGAGGCGGGGAGCCGGAGCTCCTACAATGAGCAGTTCTTC.

J is TRBJ2-1 and V is TRBV4-2; 8 bases agree with TRBD2. The germline V gene encodes CDR1 LGHNA and CDR2 YNFKEQ. The J segment lost 6 bases and the V segment lost 1 base, leaving 8 bases of the junction unmatched. The CDR3 runs 16 residues. In DNA form, the CDR3 reads TGTGCCAGCAGCCAAGTATCTCGGCTAGCGGGCAATGAGCAGTTCTTC. This codes for CASSQVSRLAGNEQFF.

The chain recombines TRBV11-1 with TRBJ2-5; the D call may be TRBD1 or TRBD2 (6 bases each). The CDR3 contains 16 residues. The V gene lost 5 bases and the J gene lost 7 bases, with 23 bases spanning the gap. CDR1 is SGHAT and CDR2 is FQDESV in the germline V gene (reference sequence). The CDR3 protein is CASSPASGAPAGTQYF. CDR3 nucleotide sequence: TGTGCCAGCAGCCCGGCCTCGGGGGCTCCCGCCGGGACCCAGTACTTC.

This sequence joins TRBV18 and TRBJ2-3; D is undetermined. From germline, CDR1 is KGHSH and CDR2 LQKENI. This CDR3 is 14 amino acids long. Trimming took off 0 bases at V and 4 bases at J, with 8 bases between the two ends. CDR3 residues: CASSPPGIADTQYF. In DNA form, the CDR3 reads TGTGCCAGCTCACCACCGGGGATAGCAGATACGCAGTATTTT.

This clone has just a few counts. The genes are TRBV10-3 and TRBJ2-7; 12 positions agree with TRBD1. The CDR3 contains 13 residues. J was trimmed by 6 bases and V by 4 bases; bases with no gene match: 1. The germline V gene has CDR1 ENHRY and CDR2 SYGVKD. The CDR3 nucleotides read TGTGCCATCAGTGGGGACAGGGGGCCCGAGCAGTACTTC. This gives the protein CAISGDRGPEQYF.

This clone appeared many times. The genes are TRBV6-5 and TRBJ1-2; tentative D call: TRBD1 (5 bases). This CDR3 has 11 amino acids. Trimming cost V 8 bases and J 8 bases, with 12 bases left between them. The germline V gene has CDR1 MNHEY and CDR2 SVGAGI. The CDR3 DNA follows: TGTGCCAGCTCAAGGGACGGAGGCTACACCTTC. Its protein is CASSRDGGYTF.

This chain joins TRBV2 and TRBJ2-3; D gene uncertain. Trimming removed 3 bases from V and 8 bases from J, with 6 bases in between. Per germline, CDR1 SNHLY and CDR2 FYNNEI. CDR3 size: 11 residues. DNA for the CDR3: TGTGCCAGCAGTGACCCGGGTACGCAGTATTTT. Protein product: CASSDPGTQYF.

The chain recombines TRBV10-3 with TRBJ2-3, with TRBD1 matching over 8 bases. After removal of 6 bases from V and 0 bases from J, the junction contained 11 bases not matched to a gene. This CDR3 contains 17 residues. CDR1 and CDR2 from the germline V gene are ENHRY and SYGVKD. The CDR3 region is CAISPGTGDPSTDTQYF. The DNA of the CDR3 is TGTGCCATCAGCCCCGGGACAGGCGACCCTAGCACAGATACGCAGTATTTT.